The clone carrying this T cell receptor beta chain was seen just once. What it binds is not known. RNA transcripts served as the template for amplifying TCR beta CDR3 regions. The primer set for the first-round RT-PCR of the TCR CDR3 was HTBI. TCRdb re-derived calls from the multiplex PCR reads in MiXCR, one entry per CDR3 protein. The data show nearly 250,000 distinct CDR3 sequences, roughly a quarter seen once. V lost 7 bases and J lost 1, with 16 bases in between. The CDR3 extends over 15 amino acids. CDR1 is MNHNS, CDR2 SASEGT, per germline. This sample stems from a study of T cells in Graves' hyperthyroidism and ophthalmopathy. General study findings and limits: Ophthalmopathy cases were set apart from stable hyperthyroidism by a 13 V-J model.

Ophthalmopathy cases met thresholds of Clinical Activity Score at least 3, NOSPECS grade at least 4 and duration under 3 months. Patients having uncontrolled infection, another autoimmune disease, pregnancy or lactation were not included. The chain employs TRBV6-1 and TRBJ1-1, with no clear D. The material sequenced was blood. The source of this sequence is a woman aged 40 to 55 with Graves' ophthalmopathy. The DNA for the CDR3 is TGTGCCAGCACGACCGGCATAGGGTGGAACACTGAAGCTTTCTTT. It codes for CASTTGIGWNTEAFF.